These 24 T cell receptor beta chains were sequenced from one sample in a study of T-cell reconstitution after alpha-beta-depleted transplantation in children. It was with unique molecular identifiers that the TCRbeta library was prepared. TCRdb re-derived calls from the PCR reads in MiXCR, one entry per CDR3 protein. The sample holds roughly 120,000 distinct CDR3 sequences; roughly 23% are singletons and the top ten take under 12%. The specimen comprised PBMCs, mostly from graft donor cells, sampled 180 days after TCRalphabeta/CD19-depleted stem cell transplant. The receptors were gathered from a male patient under 10 years old who had a stem cell transplant for chronic granulomatous disease, so the T cells may come from the graft donor.

In its sample, this clonotype was seen many times. CDR3 DNA: TGCAGTGCTAGACTACCAGGGGGAGGATATAACATTCAGTACTTC. This encodes CSARLPGGGYNIQYF. This rearrangement joins TRBV20-1 to TRBJ2-4; a weak D match, TRBD1 (7 bases). The CDR3 loop spans 15 amino acids. The germline V and J ends were trimmed by 2 bases and 7 bases, with 18 bases remaining between them. Germline values: CDR1 DFQATT, CDR2 SNEGSKA (reference sequence).

V gene TRBV6-2 or TRBV6-3 combines with J gene TRBJ2-7; 8 bases align to TRBD1. Germline CDR1 is MNHEY and CDR2 is SVGEGT. V lost 8 bases and J lost 3; bases outside the gene matches: 6. The CDR3 has 13 residues. This CDR3 reads CASLDRVDYEQYF. As DNA, the CDR3 is TGTGCCAGCCTGGACAGGGTGGACTACGAGCAGTACTTC.

The chain recombines TRBV5-1 with TRBJ2-1; D tentatively reads TRBD1 or TRBD2 (6 bases each). CDR3 length: 15 amino acids. V lost 0 bases to trimming and J lost 9 bases, with 16 bases between them. The germline V gene encodes CDR1 SGHRS and CDR2 YFSETQ. CDR3 nucleotides: TGCGCCAGCAGCTTGGGGGACAAGGTGGGAGGTGAGCAGTTCTTC. Protein: CASSLGDKVGGEQFF. The full variable domain, rest sourced from reference TRBV5-1 and TRBJ2-1, is KAGVTQTPRYLIKTRGQQVTLSCSPISGHRSVSWYQQTPGQGLQFLFEYFSETQRNKGNFPGRFSGRQFSNSRSEMNVSTLELGDSALYLCASSLGDKVGGEQFFGPGTRLTVL.

The table lists this clonotype with a few counts. The gene calls are TRBV18 and TRBJ1-1, with 7 bases fitting TRBD1. The CDR3 sequence is 15 residues long. Germline V gives CDR1 KGHSH, CDR2 LQKENI. Trimming at V came to 3 bases and at J to 1 base, leaving 5 bases not matched to a gene. The CDR3 sequence: CASSPGGTENTEAFF. The CDR3, as DNA: TGTGCCAGCTCACCCGGGGGGACAGAGAACACTGAAGCTTTCTTT.

The chain has TRBV6-2 or TRBV6-3 and TRBJ1-1, with D possibly TRBD1 on 6 matching bases. V gave up 7 bases and J gave up 6 bases, with 18 bases separating them. The CDR3 sequence is 14 residues long. The germline CDR1 and CDR2 sequences are MNHEY and SVGEGT. CDR3 nucleotides: TGTGCCAGCACCCTCCTGCGGGGGCGCGCTGAAGCTTTCTTT. As protein: CASTLLRGRAEAFF.

A few counts support this clonotype. The rearrangement uses TRBV20-1 and TRBJ2-3, with 7 bases aligning to TRBD1. Per the germline V gene, CDR1 is DFQATT and CDR2 is SNEGSKA (reference sequence). The CDR3 length is 17 residues. V shed 0 bases and J 2 bases; nucleotides not matched to a gene: 11. CDR3 DNA: TGCAGTGCTAGAGATCCGCGCTCGGGACAGATCACAGATACGCAGTATTTT. Its translation is CSARDPRSGQITDTQYF.

In its sample, this clonotype was seen a few times. V usage is TRBV5-1 and J usage is TRBJ2-7, with 7 bases lining up with TRBD1. CDR3 length: 14 residues. CDR1 is SGHRS and CDR2 is YFSETQ in the germline V gene. J was trimmed by 0 bases and V by 2 bases; bases with no gene match: 2. The CDR3 DNA reads as TGCGCCAGCAGCTTTAGGACAGGCTCCTACGAGCAGTACTTC. This translates into CASSFRTGSYEQYF.

This clonotype was counted at least ten times. Compared with germline, one end of the junction differs, possibly owing to a read error. The chain carries TRBV25-1 and TRBJ2-5; D gene unclear. Looked up from germline, CDR1 is MGHDK and CDR2 is SYGVNS. The length of the CDR3 is 11 residues. CDR3 sequence reads: CASSVKETQYF. CDR3 bases: TGCGCCAGCAGCGTAAAAGAGACCCAGTACTTC.

V usage is TRBV12-3 or TRBV12-4 and J usage is TRBJ2-3, with D perhaps matching TRBD2 (6 bases). V was shortened by 11 bases and J by 8 bases, with 23 bases between the two germline ends. The CDR3 runs to 14 residues. CDR3 sequence: CAVAWGRESVTQYF. CDR3 DNA sequence: TGTGCCGTGGCGTGGGGACGGGAGTCTGTTACGCAGTATTTT.

At least ten counts were recorded for this clonotype. The V gene is TRBV7-2, the J gene TRBJ2-1, with TRBD2 identical over 9 bases. Germline CDR1 reads SGHTA; CDR2 reads FQGNSA. The CDR3 totals 13 residues. V lost 7 bases, J lost 4 bases, and 2 bases stayed unmatched. This chain's CDR3 is CASTSGNYNEQFF. The CDR3 DNA sequence: TGTGCCAGCACTAGCGGGAATTACAATGAGCAGTTCTTC.

This clonotype was found a few times. The V gene is TRBV5-1, the J gene TRBJ2-7; no firm D call. V was shortened by 3 bases and J by 2 bases, with 6 bases between the two germline ends. Germline V gives CDR1 SGHRS, CDR2 YFSETQ. The CDR3 loop spans 12 amino acids. The CDR3 region is CASSSEPYEQYF. The CDR3 region has the DNA TGCGCCAGCAGCTCGGAGCCCTACGAGCAGTACTTC.

This clonotype has only a few counts. The V gene is TRBV12-3 or TRBV12-4, the J gene TRBJ2-7; D might be TRBD1 or TRBD2, each matching 5 bases. The CDR3 covers 17 residues. Trimming took off 6 bases at V and 0 bases at J, with 21 bases between the two ends. CDR3 protein: CASSTMPGTGSSYEQYF. The CDR3 DNA follows: TGTGCCAGCAGCACCATGCCCGGGACGGGGAGCTCCTACGAGCAGTACTTC.

This clonotype was counted between two and nine times. This rearrangement joins TRBV5-5 to TRBJ2-5; 14 bases are shared with TRBD2. Per the germline V gene, CDR1 is SGHKS and CDR2 is YYEKEE (reference sequence). Germline trimming cut 6 bases from V and 2 bases from J; bases unmatched to any gene: 3. The CDR3 consists of 15 residues. The CDR3 bases are TGTGCCAGCATTGGACTAGCGGGAGGACAAGAGACCCAGTACTTC. Translation gives CASIGLAGGQETQYF.

This clonotype occurred a few times. This chain uses TRBV20-1 with TRBJ1-5; 9 bases are shared with TRBD1. Germline V CDR1 and CDR2: DFQATT, SNEGSKA (reference sequence). Germline trimming cut 6 bases from V and 1 base from J; bases unmatched to any gene: 13. This CDR3 spans 17 amino acids. The CDR3 spells CSAPPDRGAGSNQPQHF. The CDR3, as DNA: TGCAGTGCCCCCCCGGACAGGGGCGCAGGGAGCAATCAGCCCCAGCATTTT.

This clonotype was counted at least ten times. The V gene is TRBV3-1, the J gene TRBJ2-2; 15 bases map to TRBD2. CDR1 is LGHDT, CDR2 YNNKEL, per germline (reference sequence). The CDR3 totals 19 residues. Trimming took 4 bases from V and 0 from J; bases not matched to a gene: 6. The DNA for the CDR3 is TGTGCCAGCAGCCCGTCGGGACTAGCGGGAGGCTCGAACACCGGGGAGCTGTTTTTT. This sequence encodes CASSPSGLAGGSNTGELFF.

This clonotype showed up many times. The CDR3 is CSVEDRREGPNEQFF. The CDR3, as DNA: TGCAGCGTTGAAGATAGACGGGAGGGCCCTAATGAGCAGTTCTTC. The rearrangement uses TRBV29-1 and TRBJ2-1; TRBD2 matches at 8 bases. The J segment lost 7 bases and the V segment lost 0 bases, leaving 8 bases of the junction unmatched. CDR1 and CDR2 from the germline V gene are SQVTM and ANQGSEA. The CDR3 is made up of 15 amino acids.

The chain is built from TRBV24-1 and TRBJ2-1; D tentatively fits TRBD1 or TRBD2 (6 bases each). Germline V CDR1 and CDR2: KGHDR, SFDVKD. The CDR3 consists of 16 residues. The germline V and J ends were trimmed by 3 bases and 0 bases, with 11 bases remaining between them. CDR3 DNA: TGTGCCACCAGTGATCCACAGGGAGGCTCCTACAATGAGCAGTTCTTC. Its translation is CATSDPQGGSYNEQFF.

This clonotype was seen repeatedly, ten times or more. This chain joins TRBV12-3 or TRBV12-4 and TRBJ2-1, with D hard to call. The germline V and J ends were trimmed by 7 bases and 7 bases, with 5 bases remaining between them. This CDR3 comprises 10 residues. CDR3 in amino acids: CASKSNEQFF. Written as DNA, the CDR3 is TGTGCCAGCAAATCAAATGAGCAGTTCTTC.

This clonotype was detected only a few times. The gene calls are TRBV7-9 and TRBJ2-7; D may be TRBD2 (6 bases). Germline-derived CDR1 and CDR2 are SEHNR and FQNEAQ (reference sequence). The CDR3 is 12 residues long. V lost 4 bases and J 3 bases, leaving 7 bases between the germline ends. CDR3 DNA: TGTGCCAGCAGCTCTAGCGTCTACGAGCAGTACTTC. Its translation: CASSSSVYEQYF.

This clonotype appeared many times. This chain links TRBV7-8 with TRBJ2-5; no firm D call. The CDR3 spans 12 residues. Trimming removed 5 bases from V and 6 bases from J, with 10 bases in between. The germline CDR1 and CDR2 sequences are SGHVS and FQNEAQ. CDR3 loop: CASSPDLKTQYF. Here the CDR3 DNA reads TGTGCCAGCAGCCCGGATCTGAAGACCCAGTACTTC.

This clonotype has a handful of counts. This rearrangement joins TRBV20-1 to TRBJ1-5; no reliable D call. The CDR3 runs 13 residues. Germline assignment: CDR1 DFQATT and CDR2 SNEGSKA (reference sequence). The V and J ends lost 4 bases and 6 bases respectively, with 13 bases between them. The CDR3: CSANGIEGQPQHF. The CDR3, as DNA: TGCAGTGCTAACGGAATTGAGGGTCAGCCCCAGCATTTT.

This clonotype was detected only a few times. CDR3 DNA: TGCAGTGCTAGAGATAGAACGGTTTGGGCGGGGGCCACAGATACGCAGTATTTT. Translated, it gives CSARDRTVWAGATDTQYF. The V gene is TRBV20-1, the J gene TRBJ2-3, with D possibly being TRBD2 (7 bases). Trimming removed 0 bases from V and 2 bases from J, with 21 bases in between. CDR1 and CDR2 (germline): DFQATT, SNEGSKA (reference sequence). This CDR3 spans 18 amino acids.

This clonotype has at least ten counts. The rearrangement uses TRBV5-6 and TRBJ1-1, with D hard to call. The CDR3 sequence is 14 residues long. V lost 0 bases to trimming and J lost 1 base, with 7 bases between them. Germline V gene data show CDR1 as SGHDT and CDR2 as YYEEEE. CDR3 protein: CASSLGAGNTEAFF. CDR3 nucleotides: TGTGCCAGCAGCTTGGGGGCGGGGAACACTGAAGCTTTCTTT.

This clonotype was recorded many times. V and J are TRBV5-6 and TRBJ2-7; D is perhaps TRBD1 or TRBD2 (6 bases each). Per germline, CDR1 SGHDT and CDR2 YYEEEE. The CDR3 sequence is 14 residues long. The V and J ends lost 4 bases and 5 bases respectively, with 16 bases between them. CDR3 coding DNA: TGTGCCAGCAGCGACCGCGGGACACCGGACGAGCAGTACTTC. Its protein product is CASSDRGTPDEQYF.